These 19 T cell receptor beta chains share one sample of origin, sequenced in a study of response to subunit inactivated influenza vaccine. MiXCR, run by TCRdb on the RT-PCR reads, gives a single entry per CDR3 protein. The sample shows more than 250,000 distinct CDR3 sequences, just over 20% of them seen only once. The material was PBMCs from blood, obtained about 19 months after vaccination. All receptors come from a man between 50 and 69 years old who received an inactivated influenza vaccine.

This clonotype showed up just a few times. This chain links TRBV6-2 or TRBV6-3 with TRBJ1-1; D perhaps matches TRBD1 (5 bases). There are 12 residues in the CDR3. Trimming removed 6 bases from V and 8 bases from J, with 13 bases in between. Looked up from germline, CDR1 is MNHEY and CDR2 is SVGEGT. The DNA for the CDR3 is TGTGCCAGCAGCCAGGGAGGAGCCGAAGCTTTCTTT. It codes for CASSQGGAEAFF.

The rearrangement links TRBV29-1 to TRBJ1-2, with D maybe TRBD1 (5 bases). Germline CDR1 reads SQVTM; CDR2 reads ANQGSEA. CDR3 size: 11 residues. V lost 7 bases and J 8 bases, leaving 14 bases between the germline ends. CDR3 residues: CSAGTARGYTF. DNA of the CDR3: TGCAGCGCCGGGACGGCGAGGGGCTACACCTTC.

CDR3 sequence (DNA): TGTGCCAGCAGCTCGACCAATTTCGTTAGCTACACCTTC. Translation gives CASSSTNFVSYTF. The J gene is TRBJ1-2, the V gene TRBV7-9, with D uncertain. Per the germline V gene, CDR1 is SEHNR and CDR2 is FQNEAQ (reference sequence). The V and J ends lost 4 bases and 9 bases respectively, with 15 bases between them. The CDR3 consists of 13 residues.

For this clonotype: Mismatch with germline at one junction end may stem from a read error. The J gene is TRBJ1-4, the V gene TRBV3-1; D is uncertain. The CDR3 is made up of 13 amino acids. Germline V gene sequence: CDR1 LGHDT, CDR2 YNNKEL (reference sequence). The chain's CDR3 is CASSFGGGENLFF. The CDR3 coding sequence is TGTGCCAGCAGCTTCGGAGGAGGAGAAAACCTGTTTTTT.

In its sample, this clonotype was seen a few times. This chain connects TRBV5-1 to TRBJ1-1; the D gene is possibly TRBD1 (6 bases). Germline-derived CDR1 and CDR2 are SGHRS and YFSETQ. Trimming left V 4 bases short and J 7 bases short, with 23 bases between. This CDR3 contains 16 residues. DNA for the CDR3: TGCGCCAGCAGCGCCACCGGGACACCTCATTCGGATGAAGCTTTCTTT. It codes for CASSATGTPHSDEAFF.

The chain combines TRBV18 with TRBJ1-1; TRBD1 matches at 7 bases. With V trimmed by 6 bases and J by 0 bases, 13 bases remained unmatched. Germline V lookup: CDR1 KGHSH, CDR2 LQKENI. The CDR3 is 17 residues long. CDR3 region: CASSAGGRPTLNTEAFF. The CDR3 nucleotides are TGTGCCAGCTCGGCAGGGGGGCGGCCAACTTTGAACACTGAAGCTTTCTTT.

Only one count was recorded for this clonotype. V gene TRBV4-1 combines with J gene TRBJ2-3, with TRBD1 as a possible D gene (5 bases). Germline CDR1 reads MGHRA; CDR2 reads YSYEKL. This CDR3 contains 14 residues. Trimming stripped 4 bases from V and 7 bases from J, with 15 bases between. In DNA form, the CDR3 reads TGCGCCAGCAGCCGGGATAGGGGTCCTTATACGCAGTATTTT. This sequence encodes CASSRDRGPYTQYF.

This clonotype showed up just a few times. V is TRBV29-1 and J is TRBJ1-1; 8 nucleotides match TRBD1. Per the germline V gene, CDR1 is SQVTM and CDR2 is ANQGSEA. V was pared by 7 bases and J by 4 bases, with 5 bases of the junction left unmatched. The CDR3 contains 12 residues. The CDR3 sequence: CSARQGATEAFF. The CDR3 DNA reads TGCAGCGCAAGGCAGGGGGCCACTGAAGCTTTCTTT. Complete variable domain (other parts from reference TRBV29-1 and TRBJ1-1): SAVISQKPSRDICQRGTSLTIQCQVDSQVTMMFWYRQQPGQSLTLIATANQGSEATYESGFVIDKFPISRPNLTFSTLTVSNMSPEDSSIYLCSARQGATEAFFGQGTRLTVV.

The chain has TRBV7-2 and TRBJ1-2, with a tentative D call TRBD1 (5 bases). This CDR3 is 14 amino acids long. Per the germline V gene, CDR1 is SGHTA and CDR2 is FQGNSA. Trimming cost V 1 base and J 8 bases, with 14 bases left between them. Here the CDR3 DNA reads TGTGCCAGCAGCTTAGAGTTCCGGGGGGGAGGCTACACCTTC. Protein product: CASSLEFRGGGYTF.

This clonotype has just a few counts. The chain has TRBV28 and TRBJ2-4; 11 bases align to TRBD2. The CDR3 is 14 amino acids. Trimming cost V 9 bases and J 4 bases; bases outside gene matches: 5. The germline V gene encodes CDR1 MDHEN and CDR2 SYDVKM. CDR3 region: CASTSGSSKNIQYF. Here the CDR3 DNA reads TGTGCCAGTACTAGCGGGAGTTCTAAAAACATTCAGTACTTC.

This clonotype was seen only a few times. V is TRBV10-3 and J is TRBJ1-1; possibly TRBD1 for D (5 bases). With 6 bases removed from V and 0 bases from J, the gap between germline ends came to 11 bases. This CDR3 spans 14 amino acids. Looked up from germline, CDR1 is ENHRY and CDR2 is SYGVKD. CDR3 sequence reads: CAIRPDSMNTEAFF. DNA for the CDR3: TGTGCCATCAGACCCGACAGCATGAACACTGAAGCTTTCTTT.

This clonotype was seen only once. Mismatch with germline at one junction end may stem from a read error. The gene calls are TRBV20-1 and TRBJ2-2; D is uncertain. This CDR3 region has 13 residues. Germline CDR1 is DFQATT and CDR2 is SNEGSKA (reference sequence). Here the CDR3 DNA reads TGCAGTTCTAGAGGCGTGGAGACCGGGGAGCTGTTTTTT. Translation: CSSRGVETGELFF.

This clonotype was detected only a few times. The rearrangement links TRBV6-1 to TRBJ2-7; D call uncertain. Germline V lookup: CDR1 MNHNS, CDR2 SASEGT. The CDR3 totals 13 residues. Trimming left V 10 bases short and J 3 bases short, with 16 bases between. The chain's CDR3 is CATNPRTGYEQYF. As DNA, the CDR3 is TGTGCCACCAACCCGAGGACGGGCTACGAGCAGTACTTC.

The V and J genes are TRBV16 and TRBJ2-6, with D possibly matching TRBD1 (6 bases). The CDR3 is 18 residues long. Germline V lookup: CDR1 KGHSY, CDR2 FQNENV. The V end was cut by 7 bases, the J end by 0 bases, with 19 bases between. CDR3 loop: CASTVDRLEPSGANVLTF. The DNA of the CDR3 is TGTGCCAGCACCGTTGACAGGTTGGAGCCCTCTGGGGCCAACGTCCTGACTTTC.

CDR3 residues: CSAREDSFSNQPQHF. CDR3 sequence (DNA): TGCAGTGCTAGAGAGGACAGCTTTAGCAATCAGCCCCAGCATTTT. The genes are TRBV20-1 and TRBJ1-5, with D tentatively TRBD1 (6 bases). The CDR3 is 15 amino acids. Germline lookup yields CDR1 DFQATT and CDR2 SNEGSKA (reference sequence). Trimming stripped 0 bases from V and 0 bases from J, with 9 bases between.

This clonotype was observed at least ten times. The CDR3 protein is CAISGQQGLSGNTIYF. CDR3 DNA: TGTGCCATCAGTGGCCAACAGGGACTCTCTGGAAACACCATATATTTT. V usage is TRBV10-3 and J usage is TRBJ1-3; D may be TRBD1 (6 bases). CDR3 size: 16 residues. The germline V gene has CDR1 ENHRY and CDR2 SYGVKD. V lost 4 bases and J 0 bases, leaving 13 bases between the germline ends.

This clonotype appeared a few times. The chain carries TRBV6-5 and TRBJ2-7, with 8 nucleotides matching TRBD1. Per the germline V gene, CDR1 is MNHEY and CDR2 is SVGAGI. This CDR3 region has 15 residues. Unmatched junction bases numbered 8, after V lost 0 bases and J lost 7 bases. The CDR3 DNA sequence: TGTGCCAGCAGTTACTCCCTCGGACAGGGAAGAGAGCAGTACTTC. Its translation is CASSYSLGQGREQYF.

V usage is TRBV11-2 and J usage is TRBJ2-3, with TRBD2 matching 7 bases. V lost 6 bases and J lost 0; bases outside the gene matches: 6. The CDR3 is 15 amino acids. The germline V gene has CDR1 SGHAT and CDR2 FQNNGV. The CDR3 loop is CASRTTSRSTDTQYF. The CDR3, as DNA: TGTGCCAGCAGAACGACTAGCCGAAGCACAGATACGCAGTATTTT. Supplemented by reference TRBV11-2 and TRBJ2-3, the full variable domain reads EAGVAQSPRYKIIEKRQSVAFWCNPISGHATLYWYQQILGQGPKLLIQFQNNGVVDDSQLPKDRFSAERLKGVDSTLKIQPAKLEDSAVYLCASRTTSRSTDTQYFGPGTRLTVL.

This clonotype was counted only a few times. The chain joins TRBV29-1 to TRBJ1-1; D call uncertain. Trimming pared 7 bases from V and 0 bases from J, leaving 12 bases between. The V gene's germline CDR1 is SQVTM and CDR2 ANQGSEA. CDR3 length equals 13 residues. The CDR3 reads CSADPNVNTEAFF. The CDR3 DNA sequence: TGCAGCGCCGATCCTAACGTGAACACTGAAGCTTTCTTT. The full variable domain, its missing parts supplied by reference TRBV29-1 and TRBJ1-1, is SAVISQKPSRDICQRGTSLTIQCQVDSQVTMMFWYRQQPGQSLTLIATANQGSEATYESGFVIDKFPISRPNLTFSTLTVSNMSPEDSSIYLCSADPNVNTEAFFGQGTRLTVV.